The T cell receptor (beta chain) under discussion was sequenced for a study of T cells after posttransplantation cyclophosphamide. Findings and caveats of the study: TRB clonality was highly associated with recipient CMV seropositivity and reactivation.

Details on this clone: Its antigen is undetermined.

CDR3 length: 14 amino acids. Between the trimmed V and J ends, which lost 3 bases and 4 bases, there was a span of 14 bases. In germline, CDR1 is SGHRS, CDR2 YFSETQ. TCRdb keeps only in-frame clones here, not all; method: immunoSEQ multiplex PCR. Among tens of thousands of clones listed, 86% were seen once. The sequencing sample was made of PBMCs. The chain couples TRBV5-1 to TRBJ2-7; D gene ambiguous. The receptor was isolated from a woman aged 60-70 years with a blood cancer, CMV-positive, and with a related stem cell donor. CDR3 bases: TGCGCCAGCAGCTCGATCGACACAAGTTACGAGCAGTACTTC. Its translation is CASSSIDTSYEQYF.